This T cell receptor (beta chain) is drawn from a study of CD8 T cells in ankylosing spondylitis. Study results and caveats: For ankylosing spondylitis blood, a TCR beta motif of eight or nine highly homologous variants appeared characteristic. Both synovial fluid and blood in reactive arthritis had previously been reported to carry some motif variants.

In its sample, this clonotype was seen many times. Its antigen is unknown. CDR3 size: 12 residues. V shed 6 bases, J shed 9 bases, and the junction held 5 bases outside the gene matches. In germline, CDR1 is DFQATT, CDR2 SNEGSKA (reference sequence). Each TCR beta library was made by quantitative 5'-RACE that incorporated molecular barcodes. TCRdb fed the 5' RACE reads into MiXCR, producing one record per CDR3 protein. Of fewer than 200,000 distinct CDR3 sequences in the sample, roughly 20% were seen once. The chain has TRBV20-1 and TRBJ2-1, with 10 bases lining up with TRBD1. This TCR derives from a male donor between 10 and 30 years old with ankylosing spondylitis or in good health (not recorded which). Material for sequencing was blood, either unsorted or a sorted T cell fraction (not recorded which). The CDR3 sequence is CSARQGASEQFF. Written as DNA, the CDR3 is TGCAGTGCCCGACAGGGGGCGAGTGAGCAGTTCTTC.